Each of the 3 T cell receptor beta chains below was sequenced from the same sample in a study of blood T cell repertoires in COVID-19. Data came from immunoSEQ multiplex PCR; TCRdb stores just in-frame clones and leaves some out. This table has 190,000 or so clones, around 90% appearing once. Sequencing was carried out using PBMCs or T cells enriched from blood (not recorded which). These receptors all stem from a woman in her twenties or thirties who had recovered from COVID-19.

Turning to this clone: This probably arose from a read error, given a far larger clone one base away. The chain recombines TRBV5-5 with TRBJ1-1; a weak D match, TRBD1 (6 bases). Deletions cut 4 bases from V and 1 base from J, with 8 bases between. The CDR3 runs 13 residues. CDR1 and CDR2 (germline): SGHKS, YYEKEE (reference sequence). CDR3 DNA sequence: TGTGCCAGCAGCCTGACAGGGAACACTGAAGCTTTCTTT. Amino acid sequence: CASSLTGNTEAFF.

This clone was found once. V is TRBV28 and J is TRBJ1-1; 8 bases map to TRBD1. V was pared by 5 bases and J by 4 bases, with 6 bases of the junction left unmatched. The germline V gene has CDR1 MDHEN and CDR2 SYDVKM. CDR3 size: 14 residues. The CDR3 DNA is TGTGCCAGCAGTACCCCCGACAGGGGCACTGAAGCTTTCTTT. Its protein is CASSTPDRGTEAFF.

This clone was observed a handful of times. This chain links TRBV14 with TRBJ1-2; TRBD1 agrees at 7 bases. J was trimmed by 0 bases and V by 6 bases; bases with no gene match: 4. Germline V gene lookup returns CDR1 SGHDN and CDR2 FVKESK. This CDR3 is 14 amino acids long. This chain's CDR3 is CASRRQGTNYGYTF. The CDR3 DNA sequence: TGTGCCAGCAGAAGACAGGGAACTAACTATGGCTACACCTTC.